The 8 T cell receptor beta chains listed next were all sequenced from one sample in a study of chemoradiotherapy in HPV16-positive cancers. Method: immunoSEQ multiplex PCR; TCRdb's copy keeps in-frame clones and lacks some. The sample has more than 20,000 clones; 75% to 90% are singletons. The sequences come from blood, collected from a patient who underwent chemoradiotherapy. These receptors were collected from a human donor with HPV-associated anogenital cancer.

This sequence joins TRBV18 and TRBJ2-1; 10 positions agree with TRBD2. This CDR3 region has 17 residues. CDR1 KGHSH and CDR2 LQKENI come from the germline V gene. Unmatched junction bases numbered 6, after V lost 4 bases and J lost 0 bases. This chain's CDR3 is CASSRDIAGGSYNEQFF. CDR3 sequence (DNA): TGTGCCAGCTCACGGGACATAGCGGGAGGCTCCTACAATGAGCAGTTCTTC.

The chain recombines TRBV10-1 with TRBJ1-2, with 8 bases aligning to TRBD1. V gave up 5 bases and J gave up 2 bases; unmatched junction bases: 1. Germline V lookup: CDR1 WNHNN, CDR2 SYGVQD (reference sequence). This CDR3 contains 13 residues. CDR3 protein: CASSRDRNYGYTF. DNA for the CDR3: TGCGCCAGCAGTCGGGACAGGAACTATGGCTACACCTTC.

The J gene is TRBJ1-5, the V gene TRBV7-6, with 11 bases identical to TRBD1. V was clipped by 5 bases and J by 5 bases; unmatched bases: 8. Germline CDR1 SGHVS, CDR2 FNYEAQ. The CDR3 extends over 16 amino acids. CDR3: CASSPGTGGRDQPQHF. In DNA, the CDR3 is TGTGCCAGCAGCCCCGGGACAGGGGGTCGGGATCAGCCCCAGCATTTT.

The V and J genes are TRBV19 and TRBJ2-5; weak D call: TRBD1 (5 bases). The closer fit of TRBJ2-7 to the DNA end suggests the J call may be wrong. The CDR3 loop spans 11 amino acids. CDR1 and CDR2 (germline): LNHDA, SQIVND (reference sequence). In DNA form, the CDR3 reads TGTGCCAGTAGCCAGGGCTACGAGCAGTACTTC. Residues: CASSQGYEQYF.

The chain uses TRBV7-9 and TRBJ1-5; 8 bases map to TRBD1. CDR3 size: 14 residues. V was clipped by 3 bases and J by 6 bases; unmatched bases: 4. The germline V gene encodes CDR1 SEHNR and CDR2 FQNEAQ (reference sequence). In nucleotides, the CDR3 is TGTGCCAGCAGCTTGGCAGGGGGCGGTCAGCCCCAGCATTTT. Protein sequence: CASSLAGGGQPQHF.

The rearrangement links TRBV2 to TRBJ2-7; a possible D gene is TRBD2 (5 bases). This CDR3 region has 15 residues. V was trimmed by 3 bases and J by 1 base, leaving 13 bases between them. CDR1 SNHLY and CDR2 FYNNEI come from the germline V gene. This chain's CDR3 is CASSEVRGQSYEQYF. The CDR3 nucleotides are TGTGCCAGCAGTGAGGTGAGAGGGCAATCCTACGAGCAGTACTTC.

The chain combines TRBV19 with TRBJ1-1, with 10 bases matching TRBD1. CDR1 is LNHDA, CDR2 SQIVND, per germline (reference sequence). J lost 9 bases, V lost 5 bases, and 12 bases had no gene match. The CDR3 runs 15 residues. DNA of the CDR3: TGTGCCAGTAGTGTTTCGGGACAGGGGCGAGAGAAAGCTTTCTTT. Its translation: CASSVSGQGREKAFF.

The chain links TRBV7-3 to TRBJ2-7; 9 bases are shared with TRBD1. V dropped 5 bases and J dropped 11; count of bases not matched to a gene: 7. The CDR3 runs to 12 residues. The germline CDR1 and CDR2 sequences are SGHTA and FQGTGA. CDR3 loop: CASSQGQGSKYF. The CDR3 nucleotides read TGTGCCAGCAGCCAGGGACAGGGTAGCAAGTACTTC.